The source of this TCR beta chain is a study of cytomegalovirus exposure and HLA in healthy donors. Study findings and constraints: Specificity of a few CMV-associated chains for CMV antigens was verified in vitro. High specificity and sensitivity for cytomegalovirus status were reported for the classifier.

A word on this clone: The antigen remains unidentified. A junction boundary mismatches the germline segment, possibly from a read error.

The germline V gene encodes CDR1 LNHDA and CDR2 SQIVND (reference sequence). This CDR3 region has 15 residues. Method: immunoSEQ multiplex PCR; TCRdb's copy keeps in-frame clones and lacks some. The data show 110,000 or so clones, roughly 83% seen once. The sample was PBMCs. This chain connects TRBV19 to TRBJ2-6; the D is unclear. The receptor comes from a man aged 18 to 29 in good health and CMV-seronegative. CDR3 sequence: CASSLERPGANVLTF. The DNA of the CDR3 is TGTGCCAGTAGTCTAGAGCGCCCTGGGGCCAACGTCCTGACTTTC.